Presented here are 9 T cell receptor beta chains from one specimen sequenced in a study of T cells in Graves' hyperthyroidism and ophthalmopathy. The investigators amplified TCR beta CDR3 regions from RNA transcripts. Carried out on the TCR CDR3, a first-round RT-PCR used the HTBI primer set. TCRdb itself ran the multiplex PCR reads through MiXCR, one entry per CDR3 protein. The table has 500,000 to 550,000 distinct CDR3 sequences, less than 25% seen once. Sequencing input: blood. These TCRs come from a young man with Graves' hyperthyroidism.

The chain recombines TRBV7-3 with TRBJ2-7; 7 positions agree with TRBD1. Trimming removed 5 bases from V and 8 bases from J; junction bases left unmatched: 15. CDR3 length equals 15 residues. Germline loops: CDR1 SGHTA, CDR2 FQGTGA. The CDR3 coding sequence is TGTGCCAGCAGCGACAGGGCGCTACGTCTATTCAAGCAGTACTTC. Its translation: CASSDRALRLFKQYF.

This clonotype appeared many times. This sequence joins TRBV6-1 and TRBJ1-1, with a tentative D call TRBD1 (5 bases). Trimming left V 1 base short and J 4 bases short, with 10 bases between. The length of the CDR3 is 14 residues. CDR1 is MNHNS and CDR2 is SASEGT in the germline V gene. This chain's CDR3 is CASSEGGDLTEAFF. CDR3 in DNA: TGTGCCAGCAGTGAAGGAGGGGACCTCACTGAAGCTTTCTTT.

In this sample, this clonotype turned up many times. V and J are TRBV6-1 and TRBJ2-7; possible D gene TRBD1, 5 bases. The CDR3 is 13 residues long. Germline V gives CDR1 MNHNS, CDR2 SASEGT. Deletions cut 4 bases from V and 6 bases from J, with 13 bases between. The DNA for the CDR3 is TGTGCCAGCAGTGTCGCGACAGTAGGCGAGCAGTACTTC. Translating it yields CASSVATVGEQYF.

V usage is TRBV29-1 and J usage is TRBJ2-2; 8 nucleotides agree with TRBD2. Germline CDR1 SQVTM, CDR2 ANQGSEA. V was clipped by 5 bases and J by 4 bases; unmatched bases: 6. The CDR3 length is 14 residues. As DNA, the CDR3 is TGCAGCGTTCCCAGCGGGAGTTTCACCGGGGAGCTGTTTTTT. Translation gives CSVPSGSFTGELFF.

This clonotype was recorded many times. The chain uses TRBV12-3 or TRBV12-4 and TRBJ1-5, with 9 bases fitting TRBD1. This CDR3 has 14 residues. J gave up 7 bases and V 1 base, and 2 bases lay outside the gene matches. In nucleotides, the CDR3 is TGTGCCAGCAGTTTAGAGGGACAGGGACAGCCCCAGCATTTT. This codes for CASSLEGQGQPQHF.

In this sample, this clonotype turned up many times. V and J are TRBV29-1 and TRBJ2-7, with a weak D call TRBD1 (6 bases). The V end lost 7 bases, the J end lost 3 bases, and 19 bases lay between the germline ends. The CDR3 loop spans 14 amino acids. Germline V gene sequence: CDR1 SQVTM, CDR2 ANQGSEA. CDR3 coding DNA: TGCAGCGCTAAACGGGACATCCACTTCTACGAGCAGTACTTC. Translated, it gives CSAKRDIHFYEQYF.

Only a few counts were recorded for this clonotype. This CDR3 reads CASSPTWYQETQYF. The CDR3, as DNA: TGCGCCAGCAGTCCTACCTGGTACCAAGAGACCCAGTACTTC. V gene TRBV4-1 combines with J gene TRBJ2-5; D is ambiguous. The germline V and J ends were trimmed by 6 bases and 0 bases, with 11 bases remaining between them. Looked up from germline, CDR1 is MGHRA and CDR2 is YSYEKL. The length of the CDR3 is 14 residues.

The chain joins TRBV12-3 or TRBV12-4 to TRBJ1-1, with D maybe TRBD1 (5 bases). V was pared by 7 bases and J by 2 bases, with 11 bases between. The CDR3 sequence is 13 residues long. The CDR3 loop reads CASTRDGNTEAFF. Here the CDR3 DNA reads TGTGCCAGCACGCGGGACGGTAACACTGAAGCTTTCTTT.

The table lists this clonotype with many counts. CDR3 DNA sequence: TGTGCCAGCAGTCCCCAACAGGAAACCACTGAAGCTTTCTTT. Amino acids: CASSPQQETTEAFF. The rearrangement uses TRBV12-3 or TRBV12-4 and TRBJ1-1; perhaps TRBD1 as D (5 bases). The CDR3 loop spans 14 amino acids. V was shortened by 5 bases and J by 4 bases, with 14 bases between the two germline ends.